The 19 T cell receptor beta chains below come from one sample, sequenced in a study of blood T cell repertoires in COVID-19. Produced via immunoSEQ multiplex PCR; TCRdb's table is partial and in-frame only. This sample has tens of thousands of clones, with roughly three quarters found just once. What was sequenced was peripheral blood. The receptors were gathered from a man between 65 and 80 years old with active or convalescent COVID-19.

V usage is TRBV2 and J usage is TRBJ1-4; D not resolved. The germline gives CDR1 SNHLY, CDR2 FYNNEI. This CDR3 has 12 amino acids. V was shortened by 7 bases and J by 8 bases, with 11 bases between the two germline ends. CDR3 nucleotides: TGTGCCAGCAAGAGGACGGGGGAAAAACTGTTTTTT. Amino acid sequence: CASKRTGEKLFF.

The CDR3 region has the DNA TGTGCCAGCACCTCCGGGGGAGTTGGCGAAAAACTGTTTTTT. Translating gives CASTSGGVGEKLFF. V gene TRBV28 combines with J gene TRBJ1-4; maybe TRBD1 (5 bases). This CDR3 has 14 amino acids. Germline-derived CDR1 and CDR2 are MDHEN and SYDVKM. Between the trimmed V and J ends, which lost 7 bases and 8 bases, there was a span of 17 bases.

Only a few counts were recorded for this clone. Distinct nucleotide sequences in the sample also encode this CDR3. This sequence joins TRBV6-5 and TRBJ2-7, with D possibly TRBD2 on 5 matching bases. In germline, CDR1 is MNHEY, CDR2 SVGAGI. V gave up 0 bases and J gave up 4 bases, with 7 bases separating them. The length of the CDR3 is 13 residues. CDR3: CASSYSRGYEQYF. The CDR3 DNA reads as TGTGCCAGCAGTTACTCACGGGGATACGAGCAGTACTTC.

The J gene is TRBJ2-4, the V gene TRBV5-8; TRBD1 matches at 8 bases. The CDR3 runs 15 residues. V lost 5 bases to trimming and J lost 1 base; unmatched junction nucleotides: 5. Germline V CDR1 and CDR2: SGHTS, YDEGEE. The CDR3 DNA is TGTGCCAGCAGACTCAGGGGGCTGGCCAAAAACATTCAGTACTTC. This encodes CASRLRGLAKNIQYF.

The chain uses TRBV9 and TRBJ1-5; D is unresolved. This CDR3 is 15 amino acids long. Germline values: CDR1 SGDLS, CDR2 YYNGEE. V shed 4 bases and J shed 3 bases, with 14 bases lying between them. The DNA for the CDR3 is TGTGCCAGCAGCATTACCGGGTCCCCCAATCAGCCCCAGCATTTT. This codes for CASSITGSPNQPQHF.

This clone occurred once. V is TRBV5-1 and J is TRBJ2-3, with D perhaps matching TRBD2 (7 bases). Germline assignment: CDR1 SGHRS and CDR2 YFSETQ. CDR3 length: 14 residues. V lost 4 bases and J lost 5, with 14 bases in between. This chain's CDR3 is CASSRGAREDTQYF. The CDR3 DNA reads as TGCGCCAGCAGCCGGGGGGCCCGAGAAGATACGCAGTATTTT.

V gene TRBV6-5 combines with J gene TRBJ1-6; perhaps TRBD1 as D (5 bases). V lost 6 bases, J lost 14 bases, and 14 bases lay in between. The germline V gene has CDR1 MNHEY and CDR2 SVGAGI. This CDR3 comprises 12 residues. The CDR3 bases are TGTGCCAGCAGGGACATCGTACGGGCCCTCCACTTT. It codes for CASRDIVRALHF.

This clone was counted between two and nine times. The genes are TRBV4-1 and TRBJ1-4, with 7 bases that match TRBD1. The CDR3 runs to 16 residues. CDR1 MGHRA and CDR2 YSYEKL come from the germline V gene. J gave up 16 bases and V 2 bases, and 19 bases lay outside the gene matches. Here the CDR3 DNA reads TGCGCCAGCAGCCAATATCCAGGGGGGCCCCTAAAAAGGGCGTTTTTT. As protein: CASSQYPGGPLKRAFF.

V is TRBV5-4 and J is TRBJ1-6; 9 bases fit TRBD1. This CDR3 has 15 amino acids. Germline V lookup: CDR1 SGHNT, CDR2 YYREEE (reference sequence). V gave up 5 bases and J gave up 8 bases; unmatched junction bases: 8. In DNA form, the CDR3 reads TGTGCCAGCAGTCAATCGGGACAGGGTCATTCACCCCTCCACTTT. Translation gives CASSQSGQGHSPLHF. The whole variable domain, remainder taken from reference TRBV5-4 and TRBJ1-6, is ETGVTQSPTHLIKTRGQQVTLRCSSQSGHNTVSWYQQALGQGPQFIFQYYREEENGRGNFPPRFSGLQFPNYSSELNVNALELDDSALYLCASSQSGQGHSPLHFGNGTRLTVT.

The CDR3 protein is CASSLGQGRAEAFF. CDR3 nucleotides: TGTGCCAGCAGCTTGGGACAGGGGCGGGCTGAAGCTTTCTTT. This sequence joins TRBV7-3 and TRBJ1-1; TRBD1 matches 10 bases. Trimming at V came to 3 bases and at J to 6 bases, leaving 4 bases not matched to a gene. Germline lookup yields CDR1 SGHTA and CDR2 FQGTGA. The CDR3 is 14 amino acids.

The chain uses TRBV2 and TRBJ2-1; D uncertain. CDR3 length: 15 residues. Looked up from germline, CDR1 is SNHLY and CDR2 is FYNNEI. V was shortened by 3 bases and J by 5 bases, with 14 bases between the two germline ends. The CDR3 DNA reads as TGTGCCAGCAGTGATTTACGCGCTTCGCACAATGAGCAGTTCTTC. Its translation is CASSDLRASHNEQFF. The full variable domain, its missing parts supplied by reference TRBV2 and TRBJ2-1, is EPEVTQTPSHQVTQMGQEVILRCVPISNHLYFYWYRQILGQKVEFLVSFYNNEISEKSEIFDDQFSVERPDGSNFTLKIRSTKLEDSAMYFCASSDLRASHNEQFFGPGTRLTVL.

This clone was seen more than once but under ten times. CDR3 region: CASSRTSGGVYEQYF. The DNA of the CDR3 is TGTGCCAGCAGCCGGACTAGCGGGGGGGTGTACGAGCAGTACTTC. The genes are TRBV11-2 and TRBJ2-7; 15 bases line up with TRBD2. This CDR3 has 15 residues. The ends lost 5 bases at V and 4 bases at J; junction bases unmatched: 3. Germline V gene lookup returns CDR1 SGHAT and CDR2 FQNNGV.

The rearrangement links TRBV30 to TRBJ1-3; D is uncertain. V gave up 6 bases and J gave up 0 bases, with 6 bases separating them. The CDR3 is made up of 12 amino acids. CDR1 and CDR2 (germline): GTSNPN, SVGIG (reference sequence). The CDR3 is CACGSSGNTIYF. The CDR3 DNA reads as TGTGCCTGTGGCAGCTCTGGAAACACCATATATTTT.

This clone was detected a few times. The rearrangement links TRBV6-5 to TRBJ2-7; D ambiguous. This CDR3 region has 11 residues. Germline V gene lookup returns CDR1 MNHEY and CDR2 SVGAGI. The V gene lost 4 bases and the J gene lost 5 bases, with 6 bases spanning the gap. The CDR3 region has the DNA TGTGCCAGCAGTTCCAGTAACGAGCAGTACTTC. Protein product: CASSSSNEQYF.

The chain combines TRBV19 with TRBJ1-1; TRBD1 matches at 9 bases. The CDR3 has 14 amino acids. Germline CDR1 reads LNHDA; CDR2 reads SQIVND (reference sequence). Trimming removed 10 bases from V and 10 bases from J; junction bases left unmatched: 16. The CDR3, as DNA: TGTGCCACCACAAGTCGGGACAGGGCATCTAGAGCTTTCTTT. Protein product: CATTSRDRASRAFF. Based on the CDR3 plus reference TRBV19 and TRBJ1-1, the full variable domain is DGGITQSPKYLFRKEGQNVTLSCEQNLNHDAMYWYRQDPGQGLRLIYYSQIVNDFQKGDIAEGYSVSREKKESFPLTVTSAQKNPTAFYLCATTSRDRASRAFFGQGTRLTVV.

The CDR3 sequence: CASSFGQVGNQPQHF. The CDR3 DNA reads as TGTGCCAGCAGTTTTGGTCAGGTGGGCAATCAGCCCCAGCATTTT. This chain links TRBV28 with TRBJ1-5; no clear D gene. Germline loops: CDR1 MDHEN, CDR2 SYDVKM. The V end was cut by 3 bases, the J end by 2 bases, with 11 bases between. The CDR3 sequence is 15 residues long.

V usage is TRBV19 and J usage is TRBJ2-1, with D perhaps TRBD2 (5 bases). V lost 4 bases and J lost 7, with 11 bases in between. CDR3 length: 13 amino acids. Germline CDR1 reads LNHDA; CDR2 reads SQIVND (reference sequence). DNA of the CDR3: TGTGCCAGTAGTAGCCAAAGAGGGAATGAGCAGTTCTTC. It yields the protein CASSSQRGNEQFF. Looking up the rest from reference TRBV19 and TRBJ2-1 gives the full variable domain: DGGITQSPKYLFRKEGQNVTLSCEQNLNHDAMYWYRQDPGQGLRLIYYSQIVNDFQKGDIAEGYSVSREKKESFPLTVTSAQKNPTAFYLCASSSQRGNEQFFGPGTRLTVL.

The chain links TRBV28 to TRBJ1-3; 7 positions agree with TRBD1. CDR1 is MDHEN, CDR2 SYDVKM, per germline. This CDR3 comprises 15 residues. J lost 1 base, V lost 7 bases, and 7 bases had no gene match. CDR3 residues: CASIIGGASGNTIYF. The CDR3 DNA is TGTGCCAGCATAATAGGGGGCGCATCTGGAAACACCATATATTTT.

V gene TRBV19 combines with J gene TRBJ1-4, with 7 positions matching TRBD1. The CDR3 has 15 amino acids. The germline V gene encodes CDR1 LNHDA and CDR2 SQIVND (reference sequence). Trimming at V came to 4 bases and at J to 8 bases, leaving 10 bases not matched to a gene. CDR3 protein: CASSRTGEFREKLFF. CDR3 DNA: TGTGCCAGTAGTAGAACAGGGGAATTCCGGGAAAAACTGTTTTTT.